These 30 T cell receptor beta chains were sequenced from one sample in a study of Ad26.COV2.S vaccination and SARS-CoV-2 variants. The treatment denotes: some 19 received Ad26.COV2.S at low or high dose, single or two shots; roughly five received placebo; per-sample allocation not given. The samples were gathered on day 63 after the first injection of vaccine or placebo. Generated by immunoSEQ multiplex PCR, the TCRdb table keeps only in-frame clones and is missing some. The sample carries around 250,000 clones, about 89% recorded once. The material was peripheral blood, obtained in a trial of Ad26.COV2.S vaccine versus placebo. The receptors were gathered from a person between 18 and 65 years old who received the Ad26.COV2.S COVID-19 vaccine or a placebo.

This clone showed up just once. The V gene is TRBV7-2, the J gene TRBJ2-2; unclear D gene. Trimming stripped 0 bases from V and 1 base from J, with 9 bases between. CDR1 and CDR2 (germline): SGHTA, FQGNSA. CDR3 length equals 16 residues. The CDR3 protein is CASSLAFRMNTGELFF. CDR3 nucleotides: TGTGCCAGCAGCTTAGCCTTCAGGATGAACACCGGGGAGCTGTTTTTT.

The CDR3 DNA reads as TGCGCCAGCAGTACGCTAGCGGGAGTAGCGGAAGATACGCAGTATTTT. Translating it yields CASSTLAGVAEDTQYF. The genes are TRBV10-1 and TRBJ2-3, with 10 bases fitting TRBD2. With V trimmed by 5 bases and J by 5 bases, 10 bases remained unmatched. CDR3 length: 16 amino acids. Germline V CDR1 and CDR2: WNHNN, SYGVQD (reference sequence).

About this clone: The identical CDR3 is also encoded by other nucleotide sequences in the sample. The chain combines TRBV6-5 with TRBJ2-3; D call uncertain. Trimming removed 2 bases at V and 0 bases at J, with 9 bases between. The CDR3 totals 15 residues. CDR1 is MNHEY, CDR2 SVGAGI, per germline. The CDR3, as DNA: TGTGCCAGCAGTTACGGTGGAACTAGCACAGATACGCAGTATTTT. It codes for CASSYGGTSTDTQYF.

The chain is built from TRBV5-1 and TRBJ2-1; D remains ambiguous. CDR3 length equals 14 residues. Per the germline V gene, CDR1 is SGHRS and CDR2 is YFSETQ. V was shortened by 1 base and J by 5 bases, with 10 bases between the two germline ends. CDR3 bases: TGCGCCAGCAGCTTGTGGGCAGATAACAATGAGCAGTTCTTC. Its translation: CASSLWADNNEQFF.

The rearrangement uses TRBV6-1 and TRBJ1-2; D might be TRBD1 (5 bases). Germline V gene data show CDR1 as MNHNS and CDR2 as SASEGT. This CDR3 contains 15 residues. V lost 0 bases to trimming and J lost 4 bases, with 12 bases between them. Here the CDR3 reads CASSEASRGLYGYTF. The CDR3, as DNA: TGTGCCAGCAGTGAAGCGAGCCGGGGACTCTATGGCTACACCTTC.

The chain has TRBV6-5 and TRBJ2-3; 7 bases agree with TRBD2. This CDR3 has 15 amino acids. Trimming removed 0 bases from V and 6 bases from J; junction bases left unmatched: 6. Germline CDR1 MNHEY, CDR2 SVGAGI. The CDR3 here is CASSYSGGTPDTQYF. The CDR3 coding sequence is TGTGCCAGCAGTTACTCGGGAGGGACCCCGGATACGCAGTATTTT.

The CDR3 DNA sequence: TGTGCCAGCAGCTTTGGGACAAACACAGATACGCAGTATTTT. This encodes CASSFGTNTDTQYF. The chain has TRBV11-2 and TRBJ2-3, with D possibly matching TRBD1 (6 bases). Trimming cost V 3 bases and J 2 bases, with 9 bases left between them. The CDR3 has 14 amino acids. CDR1 SGHAT and CDR2 FQNNGV come from the germline V gene.

CDR3 sequence (DNA): TGTGCCAGCAGCCCTATTCAGACAGGGAACACTGAAGCTTTCTTT. It codes for CASSPIQTGNTEAFF. This rearrangement joins TRBV2 to TRBJ1-1; TRBD1 might be the D (6 bases). V gave up 6 bases and J gave up 1 base, with 15 bases separating them. Germline V gives CDR1 SNHLY, CDR2 FYNNEI. The CDR3 length is 15 residues.

The V call is TRBV18, the J call TRBJ1-2, with D possibly matching TRBD1 (6 bases). CDR3 length: 13 amino acids. Germline assignment: CDR1 KGHSH and CDR2 LQKENI. Trimming stripped 6 bases from V and 4 bases from J, with 12 bases between. CDR3 residues: CASSPGVTYGYTF. In DNA form, the CDR3 reads TGTGCCAGCTCCCCAGGGGTCACCTATGGCTACACCTTC.

This clone was seen a few times. The V and J genes are TRBV6-5 and TRBJ1-2; D remains ambiguous. CDR1 is MNHEY and CDR2 is SVGAGI in the germline V gene. The CDR3 spans 11 residues. V lost 6 bases and J 8 bases, leaving 10 bases between the germline ends. The CDR3 DNA reads as TGTGCCAGCAGCCAAGGTTCGGGCTACACCTTC. Its translation: CASSQGSGYTF.

The genes are TRBV2 and TRBJ2-3; no clear D gene. The germline gives CDR1 SNHLY, CDR2 FYNNEI. V shed 2 bases and J shed 1 base, with 7 bases lying between them. CDR3 size: 14 residues. The DNA for the CDR3 is TGTGCCAGCAGTGAATTAGTCGGCACAGATACGCAGTATTTT. Encoded protein: CASSELVGTDTQYF.

The chain is built from TRBV7-8 and TRBJ2-2; D perhaps matches TRBD1 (6 bases). Looked up from germline, CDR1 is SGHVS and CDR2 is FQNEAQ. This CDR3 is built from 15 residues. Trimming shortened V by 7 bases and J by 4 bases, and 16 bases separated the two germline ends. Written as DNA, the CDR3 is TGTGCCAGCAACGAACAGGGACGTAGCACCGGGGAGCTGTTTTTT. Translated, it gives CASNEQGRSTGELFF.

CDR3 DNA: TGTGCCAGCAGCTTAGGTCTCTCTGGAAACACCATATATTTT. Translated, it gives CASSLGLSGNTIYF. This chain uses TRBV7-2 with TRBJ1-3; D not resolved. V was shortened by 1 base and J by 0 bases, with 4 bases between the two germline ends. The germline V gene encodes CDR1 SGHTA and CDR2 FQGNSA. The CDR3 is 14 amino acids.

This rearrangement joins TRBV27 to TRBJ2-1; 10 bases agree with TRBD2. The germline V gene has CDR1 MNHEY and CDR2 SMNVEV (reference sequence). The CDR3 extends over 15 amino acids. Trimming cost V 1 base and J 3 bases; bases outside gene matches: 0. The CDR3 loop reads CASSLWTSGYNEQFF. CDR3 bases: TGTGCCAGCAGTTTATGGACTAGCGGCTACAATGAGCAGTTCTTC.

The rearrangement links TRBV18 to TRBJ2-7; TRBD1 agrees at 10 bases. The CDR3 is 14 residues long. Trimming took 6 bases from V and 2 from J; bases not matched to a gene: 4. Per the germline V gene, CDR1 is KGHSH and CDR2 is LQKENI. The chain's CDR3 is CASSPGQGTYEQYF. Written as DNA, the CDR3 is TGTGCCAGCTCTCCGGGACAGGGGACCTACGAGCAGTACTTC.

This chain uses TRBV15 with TRBJ2-7; maybe TRBD1 (5 bases). Trimming removed 0 bases at V and 6 bases at J, with 18 bases between. Germline V gene lookup returns CDR1 LNHNV and CDR2 YYDKDF (reference sequence). The CDR3 spans 16 residues. CDR3 bases: TGTGCCACCAGCAGAGATAAATCGGCAGGGTCACGCGAGCAGTACTTC. Protein: CATSRDKSAGSREQYF.

The V gene is TRBV19, the J gene TRBJ1-2; D is uncertain. The germline gives CDR1 LNHDA, CDR2 SQIVND (reference sequence). The CDR3 runs 13 residues. V lost 5 bases and J 3 bases, leaving 10 bases between the germline ends. CDR3 sequence reads: CASSLVPDYGYTF. The CDR3 DNA reads TGTGCCAGTAGTCTGGTCCCAGACTATGGCTACACCTTC.

The gene calls are TRBV5-1 and TRBJ1-2; D may be TRBD1 (6 bases). This CDR3 comprises 15 residues. V lost 4 bases and J 3 bases, leaving 16 bases between the germline ends. Germline V gene sequence: CDR1 SGHRS, CDR2 YFSETQ. CDR3 region: CASSPTGSGDYGYTF. CDR3 DNA sequence: TGCGCCAGCAGCCCCACAGGGAGCGGGGACTATGGCTACACCTTC.

The V gene is TRBV28, the J gene TRBJ2-1; 10 positions agree with TRBD2. The ends lost 5 bases at V and 9 bases at J; junction bases unmatched: 10. CDR1 and CDR2 from the germline V gene are MDHEN and SYDVKM. The CDR3 covers 15 residues. The CDR3 sequence: CASSPSSGRFSEQFF. The CDR3 DNA sequence: TGTGCCAGCAGTCCTTCTAGCGGGAGATTCAGTGAGCAGTTCTTC.

The CDR3 nucleotides read TGTGCCAGTAGGGCCAAGAAAGGGACTAGCGGTAACAATGAGCAGTTCTTC. Encoded protein: CASRAKKGTSGNNEQFF. The rearrangement uses TRBV19 and TRBJ2-1; 11 bases agree with TRBD2. V shed 6 bases and J 5 bases; nucleotides not matched to a gene: 12. CDR3 length: 17 amino acids. In germline, CDR1 is LNHDA, CDR2 SQIVND (reference sequence).

This chain links TRBV7-9 with TRBJ1-1, with 8 bases identical to TRBD1. The V segment lost 6 bases and the J segment 2 bases; nucleotides outside the gene matches: 5. This CDR3 spans 14 amino acids. The V gene's germline CDR1 is SEHNR and CDR2 FQNEAQ (reference sequence). CDR3 sequence (DNA): TGTGCCAGCAGTGCAGGGACAGGTAACACTGAAGCTTTCTTT. Amino acids: CASSAGTGNTEAFF.

The chain carries TRBV28 and TRBJ2-7, with TRBD1 as a possible D gene (6 bases). V lost 7 bases, J lost 4 bases, and 14 bases lay in between. CDR3 length: 13 residues. The germline V gene has CDR1 MDHEN and CDR2 SYDVKM. CDR3 DNA sequence: TGTGCCAGCAACCCCGGACAGACTTACGAGCAGTACTTC. Protein sequence: CASNPGQTYEQYF.

The rearrangement joins TRBV18 to TRBJ1-2; the match to TRBD1 covers 10 bases. Germline-derived CDR1 and CDR2 are KGHSH and LQKENI. The CDR3 length is 17 residues. Germline trimming cut 6 bases from V and 0 bases from J; bases unmatched to any gene: 10. CDR3 loop: CASSSGTGDRTNYGYTF. The DNA of the CDR3 is TGTGCCAGCTCGAGCGGGACAGGGGACCGTACTAACTATGGCTACACCTTC. The variable domain in full, with the rest retrieved from reference TRBV18 and TRBJ1-2, is NAGVMQNPRHLVRRRGQEARLRCSPMKGHSHVYWYRQLPEEGLKFMVYLQKENIIDESGMPKERFSAEFPKEGPSILRIQQVVRGDSAAYFCASSSGTGDRTNYGYTFGSGTRLTVV.

This clone showed up just once. V is TRBV15 and J is TRBJ2-2; 7 positions match TRBD1. The V and J ends lost 2 bases and 9 bases, in that order; junction bases with no gene match: 9. This CDR3 spans 15 amino acids. Germline-derived CDR1 and CDR2 are LNHNV and YYDKDF (reference sequence). The CDR3 region is CATSRKQGTNRELFF. For the CDR3, the DNA is TGTGCCACCAGCAGAAAACAGGGGACGAACCGGGAGCTGTTTTTT.

In regard to this clone: Other DNA sequences within the sample encode an identical CDR3. The chain recombines TRBV6-5 with TRBJ2-7; tentative D call: TRBD1 (5 bases). With 7 bases removed from V and 2 bases from J, the gap between germline ends came to 12 bases. Looked up from germline, CDR1 is MNHEY and CDR2 is SVGAGI. This CDR3 has 13 amino acids. For the CDR3, the DNA is TGTGCCAGCACAGGGCAGGGTCCCTACGAGCAGTACTTC. Translating it yields CASTGQGPYEQYF.

The chain links TRBV4-2 to TRBJ2-2; tentative D call: TRBD2 (5 bases). The germline V and J ends were trimmed by 0 bases and 5 bases, with 13 bases remaining between them. The CDR3 sequence is 16 residues long. The germline gives CDR1 LGHNA, CDR2 YNFKEQ. CDR3 residues: CASSQDGQPGTGELFF. The CDR3 coding sequence is TGTGCCAGCAGCCAAGATGGCCAGCCGGGAACCGGGGAGCTGTTTTTT.

On this clone itself: This sample also contains other DNA sequences that code for the same CDR3. The chain joins TRBV18 to TRBJ2-2, with unresolved D. Germline V gene data show CDR1 as KGHSH and CDR2 as LQKENI. CDR3 length: 12 amino acids. Trimming removed 2 bases from V and 3 bases from J, with 1 base in between. CDR3 residues: CASSPYTGELFF. Written as DNA, the CDR3 is TGTGCCAGCTCACCATACACCGGGGAGCTGTTTTTT.

This clone was recorded once. The chain couples TRBV5-6 to TRBJ2-2, with D unresolved. Germline V gene sequence: CDR1 SGHDT, CDR2 YYEEEE. Trimming pared 1 base from V and 3 bases from J, leaving 1 base between. The CDR3 consists of 12 residues. The CDR3 nucleotides read TGTGCCAGCAGCTTGTACACCGGGGAGCTGTTTTTT. Amino acid sequence: CASSLYTGELFF.

V usage is TRBV6-2 or TRBV6-3 and J usage is TRBJ1-2; TRBD1 matches at 7 bases. The V segment lost 2 bases and the J segment 2 bases; nucleotides outside the gene matches: 14. Germline CDR1 is MNHEY and CDR2 is SVGEGT. CDR3 size: 18 residues. CDR3 residues: CASSYPISRQGVNYGYTF. As DNA, the CDR3 is TGTGCCAGCAGTTACCCCATTTCAAGACAGGGCGTGAACTATGGCTACACCTTC.

In its sample, this clone was seen a few times. This sequence joins TRBV2 and TRBJ1-1; a possible D gene is TRBD1 (5 bases). V was shortened by 3 bases and J by 3 bases, with 8 bases between the two germline ends. This CDR3 is 13 amino acids long. The germline CDR1 and CDR2 sequences are SNHLY and FYNNEI. Here the CDR3 DNA reads TGTGCCAGCAGTGAGCGGGGCGACACTGAAGCTTTCTTT. This codes for CASSERGDTEAFF.